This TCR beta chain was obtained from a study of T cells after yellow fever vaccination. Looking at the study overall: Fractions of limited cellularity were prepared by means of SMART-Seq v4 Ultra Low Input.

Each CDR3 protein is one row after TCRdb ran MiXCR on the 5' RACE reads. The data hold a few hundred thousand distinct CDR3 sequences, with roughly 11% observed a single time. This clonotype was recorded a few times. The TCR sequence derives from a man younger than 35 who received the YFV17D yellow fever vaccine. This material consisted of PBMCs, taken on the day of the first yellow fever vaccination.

The CDR3 coding sequence is TGTGCCAGTAGAGATAAACCGGGACAGGGAGGCTATCAGCCCCAGCATTTT. The encoded protein is CASRDKPGQGGYQPQHF. The chain carries TRBV19 and TRBJ1-5; 9 bases align to TRBD1. CDR3 length equals 17 residues. V trimming: 6 bases; J trimming: 5 bases; junction bases outside the gene matches: 14. The germline V gene has CDR1 LNHDA and CDR2 SQIVND (reference sequence). The full variable domain, rest sourced from reference TRBV19 and TRBJ1-5, is DGGITQSPKYLFRKEGQNVTLSCEQNLNHDAMYWYRQDPGQGLRLIYYSQIVNDFQKGDIAEGYSVSREKKESFPLTVTSAQKNPTAFYLCASRDKPGQGGYQPQHFGDGTRLSIL.